The 21 T cell receptor beta chains below come from one sample, sequenced in a study of T cell responses to AZD1222 COVID-19 vaccine. The table came from immunoSEQ multiplex PCR; TCRdb's copy has only in-frame clones and leaves some out. The table lists under 130,000 clones, roughly 87% of them singletons. The sequences come from peripheral blood, collected 28 days after the second AZD1222 dose. The receptors derive from an adult who received the AZD1222 COVID-19 vaccine.

The chain carries TRBV7-9 and TRBJ2-1; either TRBD1 or TRBD2 may supply D (5 bases each). V was pared by 3 bases and J by 2 bases, with 11 bases between. The CDR3 runs 15 residues. Germline lookup yields CDR1 SEHNR and CDR2 FQNEAQ (reference sequence). The chain's CDR3 is CASSLKGSAYNEQFF. The DNA of the CDR3 is TGTGCCAGCAGCTTGAAGGGGAGCGCCTACAATGAGCAGTTCTTC.

DNA of the CDR3: TGTGCCAGCCCCCGGACTAGCGGATTCTACAATGAGCAGTTCTTC. Amino acids: CASPRTSGFYNEQFF. This rearrangement joins TRBV7-2 to TRBJ2-1, with 10 bases lining up with TRBD2. This CDR3 spans 15 amino acids. The germline gives CDR1 SGHTA, CDR2 FQGNSA. J gave up 3 bases and V 8 bases, and 7 bases lay outside the gene matches.

This chain links TRBV3-1 (or the pseudogene TRBV3-2) with TRBJ2-2; possibly TRBD2 for D (6 bases). Trimming took 4 bases from V and 6 from J, leaving 12 bases between them. The germline gives CDR1 LGHDT, CDR2 YNNKEL (reference sequence). The CDR3 sequence is 14 residues long. The CDR3 DNA follows: TGTGCCAGCAGCCTCTTGACTAGGTCCGGGGAGCTGTTTTTT. Residues: CASSLLTRSGELFF.

The count of this clone is one. In the same sample, other DNA sequences code for this CDR3. The gene calls are TRBV28 and TRBJ2-7, with 8 bases lining up with TRBD1. The V gene end was trimmed by 6 bases and the J gene end by 4 bases; junction bases not matched to a gene: 5. Germline CDR1 and CDR2: MDHEN and SYDVKM. The CDR3 consists of 13 residues. CDR3 amino acids: CASRQGAGYEQYF. The CDR3, as DNA: TGTGCCAGCAGGCAGGGGGCTGGGTACGAGCAGTACTTC.

This sequence joins TRBV29-1 and TRBJ1-4; D perhaps matches TRBD1 (6 bases). The CDR3 loop spans 13 amino acids. Trimming removed 7 bases from V and 3 bases from J, with 12 bases in between. Germline V gene lookup returns CDR1 SQVTM and CDR2 ANQGSEA. The DNA for the CDR3 is TGCAGCGGTTGGGGGGGCGCTAATGAAAAACTGTTTTTT. Translating gives CSGWGGANEKLFF.

The chain links TRBV23-1 to TRBJ1-2; no clear D gene. Being an ORF, TRBV23-1 has a function that is uncertain. The V end lost 2 bases, the J end lost 7 bases, and 23 bases lay between the germline ends. This CDR3 has 17 residues. Written as DNA, the CDR3 is TGCGCCAGCAGTCAAATGACAAGAAGTGCCCAGTATGGTGGCTACACCTTC. It yields the protein CASSQMTRSAQYGGYTF.

The rearrangement joins TRBV4-2 to TRBJ2-2, with D unresolved. CDR3 length: 16 residues. Germline V gene lookup returns CDR1 LGHNA and CDR2 YNFKEQ. Trimming stripped 0 bases from V and 5 bases from J, with 13 bases between. Here the CDR3 reads CASSQERSERTGELFF. CDR3 DNA sequence: TGTGCCAGCAGCCAAGAGCGGAGCGAGAGGACCGGGGAGCTGTTTTTT.

The chain carries TRBV9 and TRBJ2-3, with D perhaps matching TRBD2 (6 bases). The germline V and J ends were trimmed by 3 bases and 1 base, with 12 bases remaining between them. This CDR3 region has 15 residues. CDR1 and CDR2 from the germline V gene are SGDLS and YYNGEE. CDR3 region: CASSASGTRTDTQYF. CDR3 bases: TGTGCCAGCAGCGCATCCGGGACTCGCACAGATACGCAGTATTTT.

The chain has TRBV7-9 and TRBJ2-7, with a weak D call TRBD2 (5 bases). CDR1 is SEHNR, CDR2 FQNEAQ, per germline (reference sequence). V was pared by 5 bases and J by 9 bases, with 11 bases between. The CDR3 has 11 amino acids. CDR3 sequence reads: CASSPSGGQYF. Here the CDR3 DNA reads TGTGCCAGCAGCCCAAGCGGAGGGCAGTACTTC.

This chain connects TRBV7-8 to TRBJ2-1; D call uncertain. There are 12 residues in the CDR3. V lost 3 bases, J lost 8 bases, and 8 bases lay in between. Germline CDR1 and CDR2: SGHVS and FQNEAQ. The CDR3 spells CASSFNGDEQFF. The CDR3 bases are TGTGCCAGCAGCTTCAATGGCGATGAGCAGTTCTTC.

The chain carries TRBV3-1 (or the pseudogene TRBV3-2) and TRBJ2-3; 9 positions agree with TRBD1. J gave up 4 bases and V 4 bases, and 9 bases lay outside the gene matches. The length of the CDR3 is 16 residues. CDR1 and CDR2 from the germline V gene are LGHDT and YNNKEL (reference sequence). The CDR3 spells CASSPYRDRVADTQYF. The CDR3 DNA follows: TGTGCCAGCAGCCCCTACCGGGACAGGGTAGCAGATACGCAGTATTTT.

J is TRBJ1-1 and V is TRBV19; D unresolved. There are 11 residues in the CDR3. V was shortened by 7 bases and J by 1 base, with 4 bases between the two germline ends. Germline V gene lookup returns CDR1 LNHDA and CDR2 SQIVND (reference sequence). Here the CDR3 reads CASKGNTEAFF. For the CDR3, the DNA is TGTGCCAGTAAGGGGAACACTGAAGCTTTCTTT.

This sequence joins TRBV6-5 and TRBJ1-1; maybe TRBD1 (6 bases). Germline V CDR1 and CDR2: MNHEY, SVGAGI. Trimming cost V 6 bases and J 9 bases, with 20 bases left between them. This CDR3 is 14 amino acids long. The DNA of the CDR3 is TGTGCCAGCAGCACGGACGGGACAACCACGCAAGCTTTCTTT. Translating gives CASSTDGTTTQAFF.

This chain links TRBV5-1 with TRBJ1-5; no clear D. Trimming removed 3 bases from V and 6 bases from J, with 16 bases in between. The V gene's germline CDR1 is SGHRS and CDR2 YFSETQ. The CDR3 spans 15 residues. The CDR3 loop reads CASSSTKLAGQPQHF. CDR3 DNA: TGCGCCAGCAGCTCGACGAAATTAGCGGGTCAGCCCCAGCATTTT.

The chain has TRBV5-1 and TRBJ2-5; D is possibly TRBD1 or TRBD2 (5 bases each). Germline V gives CDR1 SGHRS, CDR2 YFSETQ. CDR3 size: 14 residues. Trimming pared 4 bases from V and 3 bases from J, leaving 13 bases between. The CDR3 nucleotides are TGCGCCAGCAGCCTTGGGGGAGCAGAAGAGACCCAGTACTTC. Encoded protein: CASSLGGAEETQYF.

CDR3 coding DNA: TGTGCCAGCAGTTTATTTGCGGGCGGCACTGAAGCTTTCTTT. This translates into CASSLFAGGTEAFF. The rearrangement joins TRBV28 to TRBJ1-1, with D hard to call. Germline values: CDR1 MDHEN, CDR2 SYDVKM. V was trimmed by 1 base and J by 4 bases, leaving 10 bases between them. CDR3 length equals 14 residues.

The chain uses TRBV9 and TRBJ2-7; D not resolved. V lost 2 bases to trimming and J lost 0 bases, with 12 bases between them. This CDR3 is 15 amino acids long. The germline V gene has CDR1 SGDLS and CDR2 YYNGEE. The CDR3 loop reads CASSVTGVGSYEQYF. In DNA form, the CDR3 reads TGTGCCAGCAGCGTTACCGGAGTCGGCTCCTACGAGCAGTACTTC.

This clone appeared once. The chain employs TRBV28 and TRBJ2-1; 9 bases agree with TRBD2. The germline V gene encodes CDR1 MDHEN and CDR2 SYDVKM. The CDR3 is made up of 14 amino acids. J gave up 6 bases and V 5 bases, and 5 bases lay outside the gene matches. In nucleotides, the CDR3 is TGTGCCAGCAGTCCCGGGACTAGCCCCAATGAGCAGTTCTTC. It is translated as CASSPGTSPNEQFF.

V and J are TRBV28 and TRBJ2-4, with a possible D match to TRBD1 (6 bases). The CDR3 is made up of 13 amino acids. CDR1 and CDR2 from the germline V gene are MDHEN and SYDVKM. V was trimmed by 4 bases and J by 6 bases, leaving 10 bases between them. The CDR3 reads CASSWGRGNIQYF. The CDR3 DNA reads as TGTGCCAGCAGTTGGGGCAGGGGAAACATTCAGTACTTC. Drawing the rest from reference TRBV28 and TRBJ2-4, the complete variable domain is DVKVTQSSRYLVKRTGEKVFLECVQDMDHENMFWYRQDPGLGLRLIYFSYDVKMKEKGDIPEGYSVSREKKERFSLILESASTNQTSMYLCASSWGRGNIQYFGAGTRLSVL.

The rearrangement links TRBV11-3 to TRBJ2-3; D ambiguous. There are 12 residues in the CDR3. Germline V gene lookup returns CDR1 SGHNT and CDR2 YENEEA. V was pared by 5 bases and J by 4 bases, with 7 bases between. CDR3 nucleotides: TGTGCCAGCAGCGCGGCCGCAGATACGCAGTATTTT. It translates to CASSAAADTQYF.

The chain couples TRBV2 to TRBJ2-4; D remains unclear. From germline, CDR1 is SNHLY and CDR2 FYNNEI. The V end was cut by 1 base, the J end by 3 bases, with 10 bases between. The CDR3 is made up of 15 amino acids. This CDR3 is CASSEGTIDKNIQYF. In DNA, the CDR3 is TGTGCCAGCAGTGAAGGAACGATCGACAAAAACATTCAGTACTTC.